This TCR beta chain was profiled in a study of T cells in Graves' hyperthyroidism and ophthalmopathy. The wider study: Blood was drawn when the patient was first diagnosed and still untreated.

There are a few counts of this clonotype. No antigen is known for it. The germline V gene encodes CDR1 SEHNR and CDR2 FQNEAQ (reference sequence). V was trimmed by 0 bases and J by 4 bases, leaving 12 bases between them. This CDR3 comprises 15 residues. Out of about 10 ml of fresh peripheral blood came the PBMCs. Template material for amplifying TCR beta CDR3 regions consisted of RNA transcripts. TCR CDR3 underwent first-round RT-PCR with the HTBI primer set. From the multiplex PCR reads, TCRdb called clonotypes with MiXCR, one entry per CDR3 protein. The sample has fewer than 750,000 distinct CDR3 sequences; about 14% are singletons. General study results and limits: The blood repertoire included most of the expanded thyroid clonotypes above 0.001.

The chain joins TRBV7-9 to TRBJ1-2; D perhaps matches TRBD1 (6 bases). What was sequenced was blood. This sequence originates from a woman aged 50 to 60 with Graves' ophthalmopathy. The CDR3 spells CASSLAHGGGYGYTF. The DNA of the CDR3 is TGTGCCAGCAGCTTAGCGCACGGGGGCGGCTATGGCTACACCTTC.